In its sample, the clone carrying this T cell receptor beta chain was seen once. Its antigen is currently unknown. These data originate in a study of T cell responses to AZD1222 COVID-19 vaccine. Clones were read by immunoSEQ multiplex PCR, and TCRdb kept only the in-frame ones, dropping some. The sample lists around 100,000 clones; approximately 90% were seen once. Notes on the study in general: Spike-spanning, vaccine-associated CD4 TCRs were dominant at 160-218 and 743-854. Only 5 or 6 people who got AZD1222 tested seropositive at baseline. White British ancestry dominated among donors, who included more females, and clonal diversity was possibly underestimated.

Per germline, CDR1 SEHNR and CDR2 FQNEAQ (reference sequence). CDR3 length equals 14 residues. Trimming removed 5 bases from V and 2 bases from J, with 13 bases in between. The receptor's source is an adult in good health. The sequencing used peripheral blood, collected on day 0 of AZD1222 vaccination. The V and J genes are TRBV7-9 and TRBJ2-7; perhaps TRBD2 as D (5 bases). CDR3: CASSPELGAYEQYF. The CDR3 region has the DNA TGTGCCAGCAGCCCGGAGCTGGGAGCCTACGAGCAGTACTTC.